A single sample gave rise to the 20 T cell receptor beta chains below, sequenced in a study of identical twins. TCRdb fed the 5' RACE reads into MiXCR, producing one record per CDR3 protein. The repertoire holds 400,000 or so distinct CDR3 sequences, with 9% to 10% as singletons. The sample consisted of naive T cells sorted from blood. The origin of the receptors is a woman aged 45-65 years in good health.

DNA of the CDR3: TGTGCCAGCAGCCGAGGACTAGCGGGAAAGAGCTCCTACAATGAGCAGTTCTTC. Amino acids: CASSRGLAGKSSYNEQFF. The rearrangement joins TRBV3-1 to TRBJ2-1, with TRBD2 matching over 12 bases. Germline V CDR1 and CDR2: LGHDT, YNNKEL (reference sequence). V lost 4 bases and J lost 0; bases outside the gene matches: 7. The CDR3 runs to 18 residues.

A few counts support this clonotype. The chain has TRBV5-1 and TRBJ2-6; no reliable D call. V was shortened by 4 bases and J by 4 bases, with 9 bases between the two germline ends. Germline loops: CDR1 SGHRS, CDR2 YFSETQ. CDR3 size: 14 residues. The CDR3 DNA follows: TGCGCCAGCAGCCCCGTTCCCGGGGCCAACGTCCTGACTTTC. Residues: CASSPVPGANVLTF.

This sequence joins TRBV18 and TRBJ2-5, with a tentative D call TRBD1 (5 bases). Germline V lookup: CDR1 KGHSH, CDR2 LQKENI. There are 16 residues in the CDR3. Trimming left V 5 bases short and J 6 bases short, with 22 bases between. The chain's CDR3 is CASSVALGRASQTQYF. The CDR3 nucleotides are TGTGCCAGCTCAGTCGCCCTTGGCAGGGCATCGCAGACCCAGTACTTC.

This clonotype was seen many times. The J gene is TRBJ1-4, the V gene TRBV20-1, with a possible D match to TRBD1 (5 bases). CDR1 is DFQATT and CDR2 is SNEGSKA in the germline V gene (reference sequence). The ends were cut back, 6 bases at V and 4 bases at J, with 9 bases in the middle. This CDR3 is 12 amino acids long. The CDR3 loop is CSAGRGNEKLFF. In DNA, the CDR3 is TGCAGTGCCGGAAGGGGTAATGAAAAACTGTTTTTT.

This clonotype was observed a handful of times. The chain joins TRBV2 to TRBJ2-1, with 9 bases that match TRBD2. CDR1 is SNHLY, CDR2 FYNNEI, per germline. This CDR3 has 15 residues. V trimming: 7 bases; J trimming: 3 bases; junction bases outside the gene matches: 7. CDR3 sequence (DNA): TGTGCCAGCAAGGTGGAGACTAGCGGCTACAATGAGCAGTTCTTC. Translating it yields CASKVETSGYNEQFF.

This clonotype was picked up many times. This chain joins TRBV5-1 and TRBJ2-7; TRBD2 might be the D (5 bases). The V gene's germline CDR1 is SGHRS and CDR2 YFSETQ. Trimming left V 2 bases short and J 6 bases short, with 15 bases between. There are 14 residues in the CDR3. In nucleotides, the CDR3 is TGCGCCAGCAGCTTTACCGGGAAGGCGGGCGAGCAGTACTTC. As protein: CASSFTGKAGEQYF. The complete variable domain, with remaining parts taken from reference TRBV5-1 and TRBJ2-7, reads KAGVTQTPRYLIKTRGQQVTLSCSPISGHRSVSWYQQTPGQGLQFLFEYFSETQRNKGNFPGRFSGRQFSNSRSEMNVSTLELGDSALYLCASSFTGKAGEQYFGPGTRLTVT.

V and J are TRBV6-2 or TRBV6-3 and TRBJ2-7; possible D gene TRBD1, 6 bases. In germline, CDR1 is MNHEY, CDR2 SVGEGT. CDR3 length: 14 amino acids. V lost 7 bases to trimming and J lost 4 bases, with 17 bases between them. The CDR3 sequence is CASTPQDRYYEQYF. The CDR3 DNA reads TGTGCCAGCACCCCACAGGACAGATATTACGAGCAGTACTTC.

At least ten counts were recorded for this clonotype. CDR3 amino acids: CASSQSWGDEQYV. The CDR3, as DNA: TGTGCCAGCAGCCAGTCGTGGGGGGACGAGCAGTACGTC. The J gene is TRBJ2-7, the V gene TRBV16, with D possibly matching TRBD2 (6 bases). Trimming removed 3 bases at V and 5 bases at J, with 11 bases between. Germline CDR1 and CDR2: KGHSY and FQNENV. The CDR3 sequence is 13 residues long.

This clonotype was detected only a few times. CDR3: CASSPGRAYEQYV. CDR3 nucleotides: TGTGCCAGTAGCCCCGGGAGAGCCTACGAGCAGTACGTC. J is TRBJ2-7 and V is TRBV19, with a weak D call TRBD2 (6 bases). The germline CDR1 and CDR2 sequences are LNHDA and SQIVND (reference sequence). The CDR3 has 13 amino acids. The germline V and J ends were trimmed by 6 bases and 2 bases, with 11 bases remaining between them.

This clonotype has just a few counts. The chain combines TRBV29-1 with TRBJ1-5; D perhaps matches TRBD1 (6 bases). Germline CDR1 reads SQVTM; CDR2 reads ANQGSEA. This CDR3 is built from 12 residues. The V gene lost 6 bases and the J gene lost 8 bases, with 14 bases spanning the gap. In nucleotides, the CDR3 is TGCAGCGTGTCGACAGGCTGGGAGCCCCAGCATTTT. It is translated as CSVSTGWEPQHF.

V usage is TRBV7-9 and J usage is TRBJ2-4, with a weak D call TRBD2 (6 bases). Deletions cut 3 bases from V and 8 bases from J, with 14 bases between. The CDR3 length is 14 residues. Germline CDR1 reads SEHNR; CDR2 reads FQNEAQ (reference sequence). The CDR3 sequence: CASSLGLGGDIQYF. The CDR3 coding sequence is TGTGCCAGCAGCTTGGGCCTCGGGGGAGACATTCAGTACTTC.

This clonotype was picked up many times. The V gene is TRBV20-1, the J gene TRBJ2-5; a weak D match, TRBD2 (5 bases). CDR3 length: 12 amino acids. Trimming stripped 0 bases from V and 4 bases from J, with 6 bases between. Germline CDR1 is DFQATT and CDR2 is SNEGSKA (reference sequence). CDR3 bases: TGCAGTGCTAGAGATCTAGCAGAGACCCAGTACTTC. Protein sequence: CSARDLAETQYF.

This chain joins TRBV23-1 and TRBJ2-7, with 7 bases lining up with TRBD1. TRBV23-1 is noted as an ORF with a role that remains uncertain. The J segment lost 2 bases and the V segment lost 3 bases, leaving 13 bases of the junction unmatched. This CDR3 is built from 17 residues. As DNA, the CDR3 is TGCGCCAGCAGTCACCCCGGGACAGAATCCCCCACCTACGAGCAGTACGTC. This sequence encodes CASSHPGTESPTYEQYV.

The chain carries TRBV27 and TRBJ2-7; D tentatively fits TRBD1 or TRBD2 (5 bases each). CDR3 size: 14 residues. Germline CDR1 is MNHEY and CDR2 is SMNVEV (reference sequence). V dropped 3 bases and J dropped 3 bases, with 12 bases sitting between them. CDR3 residues: CASSLGPTHYEQYV. CDR3 sequence (DNA): TGTGCCAGCAGTTTGGGACCAACACACTACGAGCAGTACGTC.

This sequence joins TRBV9 and TRBJ1-2, with 12 bases aligning to TRBD1. Trimming cost V 2 bases and J 2 bases; bases outside gene matches: 7. This CDR3 has 17 residues. Per germline, CDR1 SGDLS and CDR2 YYNGEE. This chain's CDR3 is CASSVSFGTGGNYGYTF. The CDR3 DNA reads TGTGCCAGCAGCGTCTCTTTCGGGACAGGGGGCAACTATGGCTACACCTTC.

This clonotype was seen at least ten times. Mismatch with germline at one junction end may stem from a read error. The genes are TRBV5-1 and TRBJ2-1, with TRBD2 matching 14 bases. There are 15 residues in the CDR3. Germline loops: CDR1 SGHRS, CDR2 YFSETQ. The CDR3 reads CASSPGTSGSNEQFF. The CDR3 bases are TGTGCCAGCAGCCCTGGGACTAGCGGGAGCAATGAGCAGTTCTTC.

This clonotype was counted ten times or more. This rearrangement joins TRBV5-5 to TRBJ1-5; the D is unclear. Trimming took 3 bases from V and 1 from J, leaving 8 bases between them. The V gene's germline CDR1 is SGHKS and CDR2 YYEKEE (reference sequence). The CDR3 length is 14 residues. CDR3 nucleotides: TGTGCCAGCAGCTCAGGTCCAAGCAATCAGCCCCAGCATTTT. It is translated as CASSSGPSNQPQHF.

This clonotype has a count of ten or more. The chain links TRBV11-2 to TRBJ1-1; possible D gene TRBD1, 5 bases. Between the trimmed V and J ends, which lost 8 bases and 3 bases, there was a span of 10 bases. Germline CDR1 and CDR2: SGHAT and FQNNGV. This CDR3 contains 12 residues. The CDR3 region has the DNA TGTGCCAGCCAAGGGACGTACACTGAAGCTTTCTTT. This codes for CASQGTYTEAFF.

This clonotype was observed at least ten times. CDR3 residues: CASSFGGRTSTDTQYF. The CDR3 DNA sequence: TGTGCCAGCAGTTTCGGGGGGAGGACCTCCACAGATACGCAGTATTTT. The V and J genes are TRBV12-3 or TRBV12-4 and TRBJ2-3, with 7 bases lining up with TRBD2. Germline trimming cut 3 bases from V and 2 bases from J; bases unmatched to any gene: 8. The CDR3 spans 16 residues.

This clonotype was seen a few times. The chain recombines TRBV11-3 with TRBJ2-1; D perhaps matches TRBD2 (6 bases). The CDR3 covers 16 residues. V lost 1 base to trimming and J lost 10 bases, with 20 bases between them. The germline V gene encodes CDR1 SGHNT and CDR2 YENEEA. CDR3 in DNA: TGTGCCAGCAGCTTAGTTTTGGCGGGATTACAAGGGGAGCAGTTCTTC. It is translated as CASSLVLAGLQGEQFF.